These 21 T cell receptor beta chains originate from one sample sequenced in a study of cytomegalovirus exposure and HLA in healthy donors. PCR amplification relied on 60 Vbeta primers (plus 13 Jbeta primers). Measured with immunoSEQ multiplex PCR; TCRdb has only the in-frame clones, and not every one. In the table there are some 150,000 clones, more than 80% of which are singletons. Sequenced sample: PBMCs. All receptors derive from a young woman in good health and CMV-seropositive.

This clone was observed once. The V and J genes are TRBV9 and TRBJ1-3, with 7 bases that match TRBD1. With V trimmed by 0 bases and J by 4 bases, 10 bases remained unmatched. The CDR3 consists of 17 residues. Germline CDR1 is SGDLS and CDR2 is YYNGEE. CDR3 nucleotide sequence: TGTGCCAGCAGCGTAGCAGGGACAGCTTTAGAAGGAAACACCATATATTTT. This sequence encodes CASSVAGTALEGNTIYF. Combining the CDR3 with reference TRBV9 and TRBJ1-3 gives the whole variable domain DSGVTQTPKHLITATGQRVTLRCSPRSGDLSVYWYQQSLDQGLQFLIQYYNGEERAKGNILERFSAQQFPDLHSELNLSSLELGDSALYFCASSVAGTALEGNTIYFGEGSWLTVV.

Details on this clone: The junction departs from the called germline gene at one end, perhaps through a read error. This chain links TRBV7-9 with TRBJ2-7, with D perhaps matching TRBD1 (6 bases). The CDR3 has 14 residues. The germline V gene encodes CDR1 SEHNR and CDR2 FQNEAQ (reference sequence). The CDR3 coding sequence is TGTTCCAGCAGCTTAGGACAGCTTTCCTACGAGCAGTACTTC. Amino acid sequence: CSSSLGQLSYEQYF. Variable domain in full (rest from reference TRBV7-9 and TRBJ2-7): DTGVSQNPRHKITKRGQNVTFRCDPISEHNRLYWYRQTLGQGPEFLTYFQNEAQLEKSRLLSDRFSAERPKGSFSTLEIQRTEQGDSAMYLCSSSLGQLSYEQYFGPGTRLTVT.

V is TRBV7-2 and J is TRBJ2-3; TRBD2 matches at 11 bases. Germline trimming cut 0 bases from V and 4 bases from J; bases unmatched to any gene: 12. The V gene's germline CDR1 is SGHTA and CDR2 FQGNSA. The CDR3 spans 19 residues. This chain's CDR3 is CASSLAGGGLAGGSDTQYF. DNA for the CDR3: TGTGCCAGCAGCTTAGCGGGGGGAGGGCTAGCGGGGGGCTCAGATACGCAGTATTTT. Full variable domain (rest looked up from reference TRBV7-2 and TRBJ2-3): GAGVSQSPSNKVTEKGKDVELRCDPISGHTALYWYRQSLGQGLEFLIYFQGNSAPDKSGLPSDRFSAERTGGSVSTLTIQRTQQEDSAVYLCASSLAGGGLAGGSDTQYFGPGTRLTVL.

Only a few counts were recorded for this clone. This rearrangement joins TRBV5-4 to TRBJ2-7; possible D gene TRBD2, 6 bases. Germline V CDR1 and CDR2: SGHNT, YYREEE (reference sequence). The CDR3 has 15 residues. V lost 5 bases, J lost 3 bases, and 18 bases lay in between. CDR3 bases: TGTGCCAGCAGTTTCATGGGGTCGGGGGACTACGAGCAGTACTTC. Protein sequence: CASSFMGSGDYEQYF.

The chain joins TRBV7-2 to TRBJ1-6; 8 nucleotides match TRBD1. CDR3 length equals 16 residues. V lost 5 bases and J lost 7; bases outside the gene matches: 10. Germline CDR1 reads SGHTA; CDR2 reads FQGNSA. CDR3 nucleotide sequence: TGTGCCAGCAGCGCGGACAGGGCCTACAGGAATTCACCCCTCCACTTT. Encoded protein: CASSADRAYRNSPLHF.

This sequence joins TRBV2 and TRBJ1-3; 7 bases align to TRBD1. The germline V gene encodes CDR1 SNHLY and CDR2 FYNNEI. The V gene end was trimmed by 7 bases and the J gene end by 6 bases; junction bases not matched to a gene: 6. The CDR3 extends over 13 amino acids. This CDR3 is CASKTGTQNTIYF. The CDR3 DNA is TGTGCCAGCAAGACAGGGACCCAAAACACCATATATTTT.

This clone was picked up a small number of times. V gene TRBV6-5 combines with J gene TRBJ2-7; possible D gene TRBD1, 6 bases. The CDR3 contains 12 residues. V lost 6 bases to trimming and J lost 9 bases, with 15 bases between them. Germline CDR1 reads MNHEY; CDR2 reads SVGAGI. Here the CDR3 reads CASSQVGGRQYF. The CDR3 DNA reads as TGTGCCAGCAGCCAGGTAGGGGGACGGCAGTACTTC.

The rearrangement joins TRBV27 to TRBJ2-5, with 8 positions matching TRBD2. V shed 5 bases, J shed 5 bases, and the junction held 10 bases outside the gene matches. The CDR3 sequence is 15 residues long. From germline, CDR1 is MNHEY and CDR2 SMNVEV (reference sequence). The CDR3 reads CASSPTRGGLETQYF. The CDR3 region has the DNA TGTGCCAGCAGTCCCACCCGGGGGGGCCTGGAGACCCAGTACTTC.

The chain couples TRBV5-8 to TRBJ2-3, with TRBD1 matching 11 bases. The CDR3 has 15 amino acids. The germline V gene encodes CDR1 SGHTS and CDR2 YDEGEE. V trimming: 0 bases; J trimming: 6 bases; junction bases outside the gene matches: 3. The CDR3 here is CASSLGGQGADTQYF. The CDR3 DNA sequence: TGTGCCAGCAGCTTGGGCGGACAGGGGGCGGATACGCAGTATTTT.

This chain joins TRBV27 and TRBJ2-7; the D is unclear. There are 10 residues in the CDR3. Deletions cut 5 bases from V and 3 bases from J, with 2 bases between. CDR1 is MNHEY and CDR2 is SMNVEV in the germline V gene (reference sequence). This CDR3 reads CASSHYEQYF. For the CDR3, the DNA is TGTGCCAGCAGTCACTACGAGCAGTACTTC.

The CDR3 is CASSVAASMNTEAFF. CDR3 nucleotides: TGTGCCAGCAGCGTAGCAGCGTCTATGAACACTGAAGCTTTCTTT. V is TRBV9 and J is TRBJ1-1; D remains unclear. Trimming took off 0 bases at V and 0 bases at J, with 9 bases between the two ends. The CDR3 has 15 residues. Germline values: CDR1 SGDLS, CDR2 YYNGEE.

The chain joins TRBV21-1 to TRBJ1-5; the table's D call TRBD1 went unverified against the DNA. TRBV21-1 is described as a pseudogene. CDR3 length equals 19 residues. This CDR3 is CASSKGPIGTGYSNQPQHF. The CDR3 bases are TGTGCCAGCAGCAAAGGGCCCATAGGGACAGGGTATAGCAATCAGCCCCAGCATTTT.

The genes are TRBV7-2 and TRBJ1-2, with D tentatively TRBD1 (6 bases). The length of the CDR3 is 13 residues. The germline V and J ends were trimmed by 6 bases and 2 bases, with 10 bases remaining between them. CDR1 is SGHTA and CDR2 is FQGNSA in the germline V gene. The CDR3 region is CASSRQDNYGYTF. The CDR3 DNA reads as TGTGCCAGCAGTAGACAGGACAACTATGGCTACACCTTC. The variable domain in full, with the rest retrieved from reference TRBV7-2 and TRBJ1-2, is GAGVSQSPSNKVTEKGKDVELRCDPISGHTALYWYRQSLGQGLEFLIYFQGNSAPDKSGLPSDRFSAERTGGSVSTLTIQRTQQEDSAVYLCASSRQDNYGYTFGSGTRLTVV.

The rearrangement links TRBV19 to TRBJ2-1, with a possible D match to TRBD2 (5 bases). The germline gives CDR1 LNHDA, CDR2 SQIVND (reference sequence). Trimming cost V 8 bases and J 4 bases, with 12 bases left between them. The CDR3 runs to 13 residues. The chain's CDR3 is CASGQREYNEQFF. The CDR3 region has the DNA TGTGCCAGTGGGCAGAGGGAGTACAATGAGCAGTTCTTC.

This CDR3 is CASRRDRFLYGYTF. Written as DNA, the CDR3 is TGTGCCAGTAGACGAGACAGATTCCTCTATGGCTACACCTTC. The V gene is TRBV19, the J gene TRBJ1-2, with D perhaps matching TRBD1 (5 bases). The CDR3 totals 14 residues. Trimming took off 6 bases at V and 4 bases at J, with 15 bases between the two ends. CDR1 and CDR2 from the germline V gene are LNHDA and SQIVND (reference sequence).

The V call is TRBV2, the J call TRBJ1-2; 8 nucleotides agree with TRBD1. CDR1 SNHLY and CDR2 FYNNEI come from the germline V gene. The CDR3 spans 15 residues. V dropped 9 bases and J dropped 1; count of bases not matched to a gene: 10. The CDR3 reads CARSPQGALNYGYTF. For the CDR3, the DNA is TGTGCCAGGAGCCCTCAGGGGGCTCTTAACTATGGCTACACCTTC. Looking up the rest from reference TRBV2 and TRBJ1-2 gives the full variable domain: EPEVTQTPSHQVTQMGQEVILRCVPISNHLYFYWYRQILGQKVEFLVSFYNNEISEKSEIFDDQFSVERPDGSNFTLKIRSTKLEDSAMYFCARSPQGALNYGYTFGSGTRLTVV.

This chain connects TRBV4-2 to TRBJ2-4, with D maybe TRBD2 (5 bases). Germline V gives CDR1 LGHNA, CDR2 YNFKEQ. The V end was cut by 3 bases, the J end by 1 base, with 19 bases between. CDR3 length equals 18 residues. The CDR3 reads CASSQLWEIRPAKNIQYF. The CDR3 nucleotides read TGTGCCAGCAGCCAGCTCTGGGAGATACGTCCTGCCAAAAACATTCAGTACTTC.

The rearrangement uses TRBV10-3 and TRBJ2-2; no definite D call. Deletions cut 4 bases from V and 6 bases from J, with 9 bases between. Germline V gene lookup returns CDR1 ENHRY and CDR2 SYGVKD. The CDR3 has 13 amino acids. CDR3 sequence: CAISGANAGELFF. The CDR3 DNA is TGTGCCATCAGTGGAGCGAATGCCGGGGAGCTGTTTTTT.

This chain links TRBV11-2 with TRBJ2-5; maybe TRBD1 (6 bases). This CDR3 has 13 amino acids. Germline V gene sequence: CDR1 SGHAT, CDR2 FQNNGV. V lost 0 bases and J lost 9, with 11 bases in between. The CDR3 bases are TGTGCCAGCAGCTTAGATCGTGGGGGCCCCCAGTACTTC. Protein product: CASSLDRGGPQYF.

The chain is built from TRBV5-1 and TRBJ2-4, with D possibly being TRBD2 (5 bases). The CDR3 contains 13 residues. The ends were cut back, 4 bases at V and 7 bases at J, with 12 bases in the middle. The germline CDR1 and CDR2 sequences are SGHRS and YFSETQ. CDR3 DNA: TGCGCCAGCAGCACTGGACGGAGGAACATTCAGTACTTC. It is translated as CASSTGRRNIQYF.

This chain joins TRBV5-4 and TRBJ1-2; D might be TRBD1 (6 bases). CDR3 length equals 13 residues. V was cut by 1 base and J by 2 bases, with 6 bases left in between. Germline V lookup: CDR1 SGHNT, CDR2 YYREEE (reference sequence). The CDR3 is CASSLQGNYGYTF. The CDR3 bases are TGTGCCAGCAGCTTGCAGGGGAACTATGGCTACACCTTC. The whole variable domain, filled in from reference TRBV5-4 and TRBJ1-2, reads ETGVTQSPTHLIKTRGQQVTLRCSSQSGHNTVSWYQQALGQGPQFIFQYYREEENGRGNFPPRFSGLQFPNYSSELNVNALELDDSALYLCASSLQGNYGYTFGSGTRLTVV.